The 2 T cell receptor beta chains below come from one sample, sequenced in a study of early T cells in non-severe SARS-CoV-2 infection. Using its own MiXCR run on the 5' RACE reads, TCRdb lists one record per CDR3 protein. The table includes 75,000 to 90,000 distinct CDR3 sequences, 8.5% to 12% detected once. The sample in question was whole blood, obtained at baseline. Every receptor here comes from an adult who was a healthcare worker with PCR-confirmed SARS-CoV-2 infection or an uninfected control (not recorded which).

This clonotype came up many times. The rearrangement links TRBV11-2 to TRBJ2-3; 10 bases align to TRBD2. Trimming cost V 5 bases and J 5 bases; bases outside gene matches: 16. Per the germline V gene, CDR1 is SGHAT and CDR2 is FQNNGV. The CDR3 totals 18 residues. The chain's CDR3 is CASSVQHPAGGPLDTQYF. The CDR3 DNA sequence: TGTGCCAGCAGCGTCCAACACCCAGCGGGAGGGCCGTTAGATACGCAGTATTTT. Full variable domain (outside the CDR3, taken from reference TRBV11-2 and TRBJ2-3): EAGVAQSPRYKIIEKRQSVAFWCNPISGHATLYWYQQILGQGPKLLIQFQNNGVVDDSQLPKDRFSAERLKGVDSTLKIQPAKLEDSAVYLCASSVQHPAGGPLDTQYFGPGTRLTVL.

This clonotype occurred a few times. The DNA for the CDR3 is TGCAGTGCTAGAGTGGGCCTAAACATTCAGTACTTC. Its protein is CSARVGLNIQYF. The V gene is TRBV20-1, the J gene TRBJ2-4; D is unclear. The germline V and J ends were trimmed by 1 base and 6 bases, with 7 bases remaining between them. CDR1 DFQATT and CDR2 SNEGSKA come from the germline V gene (reference sequence). This CDR3 has 12 residues.